Listed below are T cell receptor beta chains from one sample, sequenced in a study of blood T cell repertoires in COVID-19. Assay used: immunoSEQ multiplex PCR; TCRdb lists only in-frame clones, some missing. The sample lists some 270,000 clones, over 80% seen once, with more than 1.5% in the top ten. The source material was peripheral blood. The origin of the receptors is a woman in her thirties or forties who had recovered from COVID-19. Both conserved end residues are trimmed from each CDR3.

V gene	J gene	CDR3 protein
TRBV11-2	TRBJ1-3	ASSLATGSGNTIY
TRBV25-1	TRBJ1-4	ASSESSQGAPVKLF
TRBV5-6	TRBJ2-1	ASSLGPSTNEQF
TRBV11-1	TRBJ2-2	ASSLAQGAGGELF
TRBV19	TRBJ1-1	ASSAQGRGTEAF
TRBV7-9	TRBJ2-5	ASTFGQERETQY
TRBV5-4	TRBJ2-7	ASGGPVVAGGFEQY
TRBV18	TRBJ1-4	ASSPGQRQEKLF
TRBV27	TRBJ1-2	ASSPQGEGGYT
TRBV18	TRBJ1-6	ASSPRGQLGSYNSPLH
TRBV29-1	TRBJ2-1	SGDRGLNEQF
TRBV29-1	TRBJ1-3	SVQSIVAGGNTIY
TRBV3-1/TRBV3-2	TRBJ1-2	ASSQSSVVDYNYGYT
TRBV28	TRBJ1-2	ASRKTRGSPYGYT
TRBV30	TRBJ1-4	AWSPQGNEKLF
TRBV28	TRBJ1-1	ASSAGGRTEAF
TRBV27	TRBJ1-6	ASSLGTGPPNSPLH
TRBV28	TRBJ2-7	ASSNPGTRYEQY
TRBV2	TRBJ1-5	ASSEHNSNQPQH
TRBV10-3	TRBJ1-5	AIRTGEYSNQPQH
TRBV2	TRBJ2-1	ASSRRQNRDYYNEQF
TRBV28	TRBJ2-1	ASTGGGARYNEQF